The 25 T cell receptor beta chains listed next were all sequenced from one sample in a study of T-cell reconstitution after alpha-beta-depleted transplantation in children. Unique molecular identifiers were used in preparing the TCRbeta library. MiXCR, run by TCRdb on the PCR reads, gives a single entry per CDR3 protein. In the table there are a few hundred thousand distinct CDR3 sequences, around 25% of which are singletons. The sequences come from PBMCs, mostly from graft donor cells, collected 360 days after TCRalphabeta/CD19-depleted stem cell transplant. The receptors shown here come from a female patient between 2 and 15 years old who had a stem cell transplant for congenital amegakaryocytic thrombocytopenia, so the T cells may come from the graft donor.

In its sample, this clonotype was seen a few times. V and J are TRBV5-1 and TRBJ2-7; D perhaps matches TRBD1 (6 bases). Trimming left V 1 base short and J 6 bases short, with 17 bases between. The CDR3 has 15 amino acids. Germline CDR1 and CDR2: SGHRS and YFSETQ. CDR3 sequence (DNA): TGCGCCAGCAGCTTGCAGGGGACCCCTTTTATCGAGCAGTACTTC. Translation gives CASSLQGTPFIEQYF.

The gene calls are TRBV4-3 and TRBJ2-7; 13 nucleotides agree with TRBD2. Germline CDR1 LGHNA, CDR2 YSLEER. The CDR3 runs 16 residues. V was pared by 4 bases and J by 5 bases, with 8 bases of the junction left unmatched. CDR3: CASSPHKGLAGDEQYF. CDR3 DNA sequence: TGCGCCAGCAGCCCACATAAAGGACTAGCGGGAGACGAGCAGTACTTC.

Turning to this clonotype: The CDR3 does not close with the conserved phenylalanine or tryptophan, likely indicating a read error. The chain links TRBV12-3 or TRBV12-4 to TRBJ2-5; possibly TRBD1 for D (6 bases). CDR3 size: 14 residues. V shed 3 bases and J shed 0 bases, with 8 bases lying between them. CDR3 DNA sequence: TGTGCCAGCAGTTTCGACAGGAACCAAGAGACCCAGTACTAC. Translation: CASSFDRNQETQYY.

The sample holds a few counts of this clonotype. V usage is TRBV7-2 and J usage is TRBJ2-1; no firm D call. CDR1 is SGHTA and CDR2 is FQGNSA in the germline V gene. The CDR3 sequence is 15 residues long. The germline V and J ends were trimmed by 1 base and 0 bases, with 7 bases remaining between them. In nucleotides, the CDR3 is TGTGCCAGCAGCTTAGTACCGCGCTCCTACAATGAGCAGTTCTTC. This translates into CASSLVPRSYNEQFF.

This clonotype was observed a few times. The chain employs TRBV28 and TRBJ2-3, with 8 bases matching TRBD1. Germline V gene data show CDR1 as MDHEN and CDR2 as SYDVKM. Trimming took 6 bases from V and 4 from J; bases not matched to a gene: 9. The CDR3 length is 15 residues. The DNA of the CDR3 is TGTGCCAGCAGCGACAGGGGAGTTGCTGCAGATACGCAGTATTTT. This encodes CASSDRGVAADTQYF.

This clonotype has a count of ten or more. One end of the junction is discordant with germline, which a read error may explain. This chain connects TRBV12-3 or TRBV12-4 to TRBJ2-7, with 9 bases aligning to TRBD2. This CDR3 spans 13 amino acids. The CDR3 DNA reads TGTGCCAGCAGCTTAGCGGGAGTTTACGAGCAGTACTTC. This gives the protein CASSLAGVYEQYF.

This clonotype has more than one count but fewer than ten. This chain connects TRBV25-1 to TRBJ1-2; 10 bases line up with TRBD1. Losses at the gene ends were 5 bases for V and 1 base for J; bases not matched to a gene: 16. The germline gives CDR1 MGHDK, CDR2 SYGVNS. The CDR3 runs to 19 residues. CDR3 protein: CASSSTLPRDRGRNYGYTF. In DNA form, the CDR3 reads TGTGCCAGCAGTTCGACTTTACCCCGGGACAGGGGACGTAACTATGGCTACACCTTC.

This clonotype has more than one count but fewer than ten. The chain joins TRBV5-1 to TRBJ2-1; 8 nucleotides align to TRBD1. This CDR3 is 13 amino acids long. Germline CDR1 reads SGHRS; CDR2 reads YFSETQ. The CDR3 spells CASGTGLYNEQFF. CDR3 DNA: TGCGCGTCCGGGACAGGTCTCTACAATGAGCAGTTCTTC.

The table lists this clonotype with many counts. V usage is TRBV4-2 and J usage is TRBJ2-5; D uncertain. Looked up from germline, CDR1 is LGHNA and CDR2 is YNFKEQ. This CDR3 is 14 amino acids long. V was clipped by 0 bases and J by 5 bases, with 10 bases between them. The CDR3 nucleotides read TGTGCCAGCAGCCAAGATGAAGTGTTGGAGACCCAGTACTTC. This codes for CASSQDEVLETQYF.

This chain joins TRBV28 and TRBJ1-4; D may be TRBD1 (6 bases). Germline lookup yields CDR1 MDHEN and CDR2 SYDVKM. This CDR3 contains 15 residues. Trimming pared 5 bases from V and 13 bases from J, leaving 23 bases between. CDR3 sequence (DNA): TGTGCCAGCAGTACCCCAGACAGGATCCTCAGGGTACTGTTTTTT. Protein sequence: CASSTPDRILRVLFF.

This clonotype was detected many times. The CDR3 loop is CASRPSDSWYEQYF. CDR3 DNA: TGTGCCAGCAGGCCATCGGACAGTTGGTACGAGCAGTACTTC. The V gene is TRBV28, the J gene TRBJ2-7, with D maybe TRBD1 (6 bases). With 6 bases removed from V and 4 bases from J, the gap between germline ends came to 16 bases. The CDR3 length is 14 residues. Germline values: CDR1 MDHEN, CDR2 SYDVKM.

V is TRBV6-1 and J is TRBJ2-1; 7 nucleotides match TRBD2. The J segment lost 4 bases and the V segment lost 6 bases, leaving 9 bases of the junction unmatched. The CDR3 totals 15 residues. Germline loops: CDR1 MNHNS, CDR2 SASEGT. For the CDR3, the DNA is TGTGCCAGCAGAAACGGGGGGATCGTTTACAATGAGCAGTTCTTC. This translates into CASRNGGIVYNEQFF.

This clonotype was seen more than once but under ten times. The chain uses TRBV12-3 or TRBV12-4 and TRBJ2-1, with 8 bases fitting TRBD1. Trimming at V came to 5 bases and at J to 7 bases, leaving 13 bases not matched to a gene. This CDR3 comprises 16 residues. CDR3 sequence: CASSRPGQGLDNEQFF. The CDR3 region has the DNA TGTGCCAGCAGTCGGCCAGGACAGGGCCTGGATAATGAGCAGTTCTTC.

This clonotype appeared a few times. The rearrangement joins TRBV12-3 or TRBV12-4 to TRBJ2-3, with no clear D. V lost 4 bases to trimming and J lost 1 base, with 9 bases between them. The CDR3 loop spans 14 amino acids. The CDR3 DNA is TGTGCCAGCAGTTCTCCACCGCGCACAGATACGCAGTATTTT. Amino acid sequence: CASSSPPRTDTQYF.

This clonotype was found once. The V call is TRBV5-1, the J call TRBJ2-1, with 15 bases matching TRBD2. The CDR3 has 18 residues. The V and J ends lost 1 base and 9 bases, in that order; junction bases with no gene match: 11. Per the germline V gene, CDR1 is SGHRS and CDR2 is YFSETQ. DNA of the CDR3: TGCGCCAGCAGCTTGCCCTACGGACTAGCGGGGGGGATGGGTGAGCAGTTCTTC. It codes for CASSLPYGLAGGMGEQFF.

The chain combines TRBV15 with TRBJ2-2; the D call may be TRBD1 or TRBD2 (5 bases each). This CDR3 has 16 residues. The V end lost 0 bases, the J end lost 0 bases, and 8 bases lay between the germline ends. CDR1 is LNHNV and CDR2 is YYDKDF in the germline V gene (reference sequence). The CDR3 DNA sequence: TGTGCCACCAGCAGAGAGGGGACGGCGAACACCGGGGAGCTGTTTTTT. It translates to CATSREGTANTGELFF. Together with reference TRBV15 and TRBJ2-2, the CDR3 gives the full variable domain: DAMVIQNPRYQVTQFGKPVTLSCSQTLNHNVMYWYQQKSSQAPKLLFHYYDKDFNNEADTPDNFQSRRPNTSFCFLDIRSPGLGDTAMYLCATSREGTANTGELFFGEGSRLTVL.

This rearrangement joins TRBV4-3 to TRBJ2-1; D remains unclear. The CDR3 is made up of 16 amino acids. Germline V CDR1 and CDR2: LGHNA, YSLEER. V lost 1 base and J 2 bases, leaving 12 bases between the germline ends. The CDR3 reads CASSQGSWAAYNEQFF. CDR3 bases: TGCGCCAGCAGCCAAGGGTCCTGGGCCGCCTACAATGAGCAGTTCTTC.

The rearrangement links TRBV20-1 to TRBJ2-1, with D possibly being TRBD2 (5 bases). Germline V gene sequence: CDR1 DFQATT, CDR2 SNEGSKA (reference sequence). The length of the CDR3 is 13 residues. Trimming cost V 2 bases and J 3 bases, with 8 bases left between them. The CDR3 sequence is CSARLAFYNEQFF. The CDR3 bases are TGCAGTGCTAGACTAGCTTTCTACAATGAGCAGTTCTTC.

To note about this clonotype: A read error is possible here, since a much larger clone lies one base away. Here the CDR3 omits its conserved ending phenylalanine or tryptophan, so a read error is the likely source. This chain joins TRBV6-2 or TRBV6-3 and TRBJ1-1; perhaps TRBD1 as D (5 bases). Trimming stripped 3 bases from V and 5 bases from J, with 13 bases between. This CDR3 contains 14 residues. Germline CDR1 is MNHEY and CDR2 is SVGEGT. CDR3 amino acids: CASSYGDPGTEAFY. In DNA form, the CDR3 reads TGTGCCAGCAGTTATGGGGACCCCGGGACTGAAGCTTTCTAT.

This clonotype was detected only a few times. The chain joins TRBV7-7 to TRBJ2-1, with D unclear. V lost 2 bases and J lost 4, with 15 bases in between. The CDR3 sequence is 16 residues long. Per the germline V gene, CDR1 is SSHAT and CDR2 is FNYEAQ (reference sequence). This CDR3 reads CASSLQLAAEYNEQFF. The CDR3 region has the DNA TGTGCCAGCAGCTTACAACTGGCGGCCGAATACAATGAGCAGTTCTTC.

This clonotype occurred many times. The chain joins TRBV4-1 to TRBJ1-2, with unresolved D. Germline CDR1 and CDR2: MGHRA and YSYEKL. This CDR3 has 14 residues. V was clipped by 0 bases and J by 4 bases, with 9 bases between them. CDR3 nucleotides: TGCGCCAGCAGCCAAGAAATCAGGTTCTATGGCTACACCTTC. Translated: CASSQEIRFYGYTF.

In this sample, this clonotype turned up a few times. This chain joins TRBV9 and TRBJ2-7; no clear D. The V end was cut by 0 bases, the J end by 4 bases, with 8 bases between. The CDR3 extends over 13 amino acids. Germline V gives CDR1 SGDLS, CDR2 YYNGEE. The CDR3 is CASSVDPKYEQYF. In nucleotides, the CDR3 is TGTGCCAGCAGCGTAGATCCCAAATACGAGCAGTACTTC. Together with reference TRBV9 and TRBJ2-7, the CDR3 gives the full variable domain: DSGVTQTPKHLITATGQRVTLRCSPRSGDLSVYWYQQSLDQGLQFLIQYYNGEERAKGNILERFSAQQFPDLHSELNLSSLELGDSALYFCASSVDPKYEQYFGPGTRLTVT.

The chain is built from TRBV9 and TRBJ2-3, with 7 bases that match TRBD1. With V trimmed by 0 bases and J by 3 bases, 4 bases remained unmatched. CDR1 and CDR2 (germline): SGDLS, YYNGEE. The CDR3 extends over 15 amino acids. The CDR3 coding sequence is TGTGCCAGCAGCGTAGTTCCAGGGGGAACAGATACGCAGTATTTT. Its translation is CASSVVPGGTDTQYF. Using reference TRBV9 and TRBJ2-3 for the parts outside the CDR3, the full variable domain is DSGVTQTPKHLITATGQRVTLRCSPRSGDLSVYWYQQSLDQGLQFLIQYYNGEERAKGNILERFSAQQFPDLHSELNLSSLELGDSALYFCASSVVPGGTDTQYFGPGTRLTVL.

The chain employs TRBV28 and TRBJ1-1; 7 bases agree with TRBD1. The CDR3 is made up of 16 amino acids. CDR1 is MDHEN, CDR2 SYDVKM, per germline. V dropped 0 bases and J dropped 4; count of bases not matched to a gene: 8. In DNA form, the CDR3 reads TGTGCCAGCAGTTTATGGCGAGGGGGCGCCGGCACTGAAGCTTTCTTT. It is translated as CASSLWRGGAGTEAFF.

This chain joins TRBV5-6 and TRBJ1-1; unclear D gene. The CDR3 runs to 15 residues. The V end was cut by 3 bases, the J end by 3 bases, with 15 bases between. CDR1 SGHDT and CDR2 YYEEEE come from the germline V gene. This CDR3 reads CASSYEGRWDTEAFF. CDR3 in DNA: TGTGCCAGCAGCTACGAGGGTAGGTGGGACACTGAAGCTTTCTTT. The full variable domain, completed using reference TRBV5-6 and TRBJ1-1, is DAGVTQSPTHLIKTRGQQVTLRCSPKSGHDTVSWYQQALGQGPQFIFQYYEEEERQRGNFPDRFSGHQFPNYSSELNVNALLLGDSALYLCASSYEGRWDTEAFFGQGTRLTVV.